This TCR beta chain was sequenced during a study of OX40 agonist ivuxolimab in advanced cancers. Study-level points and caveats: At 0.1 to 3.0 mg/kg and by week 6, CD4+ and CD8+ T cells in the blood had expanded clonally.

A note on this clone: The antigen is undetermined.

Germline CDR1 is SGHRS and CDR2 is YFSETQ. CDR3 size: 16 residues. Losses at the gene ends were 4 bases for V and 2 bases for J; bases not matched to a gene: 9. TCRdb's copy holds only in-frame clones and misses some; the assay was immunoSEQ multiplex PCR. The sample yields tens of thousands of clones, 84% seen once. The chain couples TRBV5-1 to TRBJ2-7, with TRBD2 matching over 10 bases. This material consisted of CD4+ or CD8+ T cells sorted from blood, taken in a trial of the OX40 agonist ivuxolimab. The TCR sequence derives from an adult with an advanced solid tumor such as melanoma, head and neck, liver or kidney cancer. DNA for the CDR3: TGCGCCAGCAGCAGAAGAGGACTAGCGGAAGCCTACGAGCAGTACTTC. Translation: CASSRRGLAEAYEQYF. Looking up the rest from reference TRBV5-1 and TRBJ2-7 gives the full variable domain: KAGVTQTPRYLIKTRGQQVTLSCSPISGHRSVSWYQQTPGQGLQFLFEYFSETQRNKGNFPGRFSGRQFSNSRSEMNVSTLELGDSALYLCASSRRGLAEAYEQYFGPGTRLTVT.